This passage covers 2 T cell receptor beta chains from one sample sequenced in a study of Graves' ophthalmopathy and Graves' hyperthyroidism. The sequenced template was RNA, covering the TCR beta CDR3 region. Amplification began with first-round RT-PCR using HTBI primers, then second-round multiplex PCR was performed. TCRdb reanalysed the multiplex PCR reads using MiXCR and keeps one entry per CDR3 protein. Here the sample spans around 660,000 distinct CDR3 sequences, about 40% being singletons. The specimen sequenced was peripheral blood. The receptors were sampled from an adult man with Graves' ophthalmopathy.

This chain connects TRBV7-9 to TRBJ1-2; D possibly corresponds to TRBD1 (6 bases). CDR1 and CDR2 from the germline V gene are SEHNR and FQNEAQ (reference sequence). CDR3 length: 14 residues. V lost 4 bases and J lost 6, with 15 bases in between. CDR3 loop: CASSSWTDQDGYTF. The CDR3 DNA is TGTGCCAGCAGCTCATGGACAGATCAGGATGGCTACACCTTC.

This clonotype occurred once. This chain connects TRBV18 to TRBJ1-2, with D unclear. CDR1 and CDR2 (germline): KGHSH, LQKENI. The CDR3 has 14 amino acids. Trimming pared 5 bases from V and 1 base from J, leaving 11 bases between. The CDR3 here is CASSKETINYGYTF. For the CDR3, the DNA is TGTGCCAGCTCAAAGGAGACAATTAACTATGGCTACACCTTC.